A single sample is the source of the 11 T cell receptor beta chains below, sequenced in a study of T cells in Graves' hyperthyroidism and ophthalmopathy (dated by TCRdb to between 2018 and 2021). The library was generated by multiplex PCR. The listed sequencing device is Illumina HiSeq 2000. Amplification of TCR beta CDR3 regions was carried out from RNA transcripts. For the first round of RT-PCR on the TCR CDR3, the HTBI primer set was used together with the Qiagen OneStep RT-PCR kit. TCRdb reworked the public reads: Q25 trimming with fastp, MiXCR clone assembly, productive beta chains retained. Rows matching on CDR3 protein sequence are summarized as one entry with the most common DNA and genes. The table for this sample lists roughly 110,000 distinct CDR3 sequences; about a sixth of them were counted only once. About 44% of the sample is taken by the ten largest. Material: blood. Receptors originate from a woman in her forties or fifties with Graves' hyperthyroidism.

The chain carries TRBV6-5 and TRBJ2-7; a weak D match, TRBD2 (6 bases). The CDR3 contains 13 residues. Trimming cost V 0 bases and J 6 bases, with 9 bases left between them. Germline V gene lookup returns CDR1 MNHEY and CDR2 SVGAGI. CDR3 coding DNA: TGTGCCAGCAGTTACTCTCGGGGGTCCGAGCAGTACTTC. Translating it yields CASSYSRGSEQYF.

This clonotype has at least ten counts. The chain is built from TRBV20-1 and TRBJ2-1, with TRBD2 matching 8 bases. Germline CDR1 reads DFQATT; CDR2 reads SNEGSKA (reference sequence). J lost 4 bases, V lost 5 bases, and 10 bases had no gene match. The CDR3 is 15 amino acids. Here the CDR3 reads CSAPRSGSWYNEQFF. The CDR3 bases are TGCAGTGCTCCCAGGAGCGGGAGTTGGTACAATGAGCAGTTCTTC.

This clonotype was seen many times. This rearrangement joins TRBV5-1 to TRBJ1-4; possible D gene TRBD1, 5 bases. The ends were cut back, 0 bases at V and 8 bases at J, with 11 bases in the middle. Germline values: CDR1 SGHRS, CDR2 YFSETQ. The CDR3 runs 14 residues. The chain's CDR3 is CASSLAGDGEKLFF. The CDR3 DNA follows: TGCGCCAGCAGCTTGGCCGGGGACGGGGAAAAACTGTTTTTT.

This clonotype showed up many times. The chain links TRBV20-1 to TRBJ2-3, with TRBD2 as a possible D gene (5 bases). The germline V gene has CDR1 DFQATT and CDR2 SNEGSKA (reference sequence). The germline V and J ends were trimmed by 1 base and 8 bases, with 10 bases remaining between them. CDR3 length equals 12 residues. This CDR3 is CSARGAGGTQYF. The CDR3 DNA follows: TGCAGTGCTAGAGGTGCGGGCGGTACGCAGTATTTT.

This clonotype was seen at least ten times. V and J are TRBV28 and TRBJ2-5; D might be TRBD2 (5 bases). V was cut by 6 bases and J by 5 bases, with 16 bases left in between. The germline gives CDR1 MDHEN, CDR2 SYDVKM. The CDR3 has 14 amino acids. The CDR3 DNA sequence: TGTGCCAGCAGCCCCTGGCCAAGGAGGGAGACCCAGTACTTC. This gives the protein CASSPWPRRETQYF.

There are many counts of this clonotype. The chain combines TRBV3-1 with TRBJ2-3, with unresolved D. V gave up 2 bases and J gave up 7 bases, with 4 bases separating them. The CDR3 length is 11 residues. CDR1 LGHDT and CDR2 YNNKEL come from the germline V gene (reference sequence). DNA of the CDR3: TGTGCCAGCAGCCAACTCCATACGCAGTATTTT. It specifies CASSQLHTQYF.

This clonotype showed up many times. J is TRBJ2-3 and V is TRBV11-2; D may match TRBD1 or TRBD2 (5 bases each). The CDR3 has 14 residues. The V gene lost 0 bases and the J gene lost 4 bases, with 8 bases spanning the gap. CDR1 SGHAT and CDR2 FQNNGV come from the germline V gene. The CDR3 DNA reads TGTGCCAGCAGCTTAGATCAGGGACCAGATACGCAGTATTTT. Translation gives CASSLDQGPDTQYF.

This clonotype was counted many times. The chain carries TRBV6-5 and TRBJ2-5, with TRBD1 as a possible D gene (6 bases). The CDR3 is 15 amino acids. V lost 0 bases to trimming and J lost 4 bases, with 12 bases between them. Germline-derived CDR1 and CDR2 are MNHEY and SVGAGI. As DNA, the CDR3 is TGTGCCAGCAGTTACTCGCCAGGGGTCGGAGAGACCCAGTACTTC. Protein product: CASSYSPGVGETQYF.

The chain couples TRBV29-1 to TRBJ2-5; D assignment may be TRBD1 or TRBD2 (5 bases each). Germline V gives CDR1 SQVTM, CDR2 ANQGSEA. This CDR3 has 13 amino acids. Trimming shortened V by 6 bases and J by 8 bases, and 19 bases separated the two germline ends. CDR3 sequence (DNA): TGCAGCGTGTACCGGGACGGGGCGCGTACCCAGTACTTC. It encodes CSVYRDGARTQYF.

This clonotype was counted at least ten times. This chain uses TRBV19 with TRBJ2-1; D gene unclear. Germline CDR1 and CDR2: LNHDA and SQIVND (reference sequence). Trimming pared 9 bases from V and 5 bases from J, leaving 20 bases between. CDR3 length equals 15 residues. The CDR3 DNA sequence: TGTGCCAGCCATCCCCAACGCGGAGCCCACAATGAGCAGTTCTTC. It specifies CASHPQRGAHNEQFF.

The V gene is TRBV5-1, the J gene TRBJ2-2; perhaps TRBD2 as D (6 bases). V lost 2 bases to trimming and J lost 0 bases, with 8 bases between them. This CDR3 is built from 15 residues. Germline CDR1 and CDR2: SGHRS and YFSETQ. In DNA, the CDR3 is TGCGCCAGCAGCTTTTCGGGAGCGAACACCGGGGAGCTGTTTTTT. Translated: CASSFSGANTGELFF.